Sequencing of this T cell receptor (beta chain) was carried out in a study of neoadjuvant anti-PD-1 for oral cavity cancer. This clone was observed a few times. What it recognizes is unknown. V shed 5 bases and J 12 bases; nucleotides not matched to a gene: 9. This CDR3 has 13 amino acids. Germline V gene sequence: CDR1 WNHNN, CDR2 SYGVQD (reference sequence). The sample's time point: after neoadjuvant nivolumab, at surgical resection. Cohort: HPV-negative, locally advanced oral cavity squamous cell carcinoma patients. Findings and limits, study-wide: Each response group had just a few patients in TCR analyses.

PBMC libraries mostly used around 500 ng of input genomic DNA, with six replicates per sample. The repertoire was sequenced with immunoSEQ multiplex PCR; TCRdb's copy has only in-frame clones and lacks some. Of 55,000 to 75,000 clones detected, roughly nine tenths appear once; the ten largest clones hold around 2.7%. The chain employs TRBV10-1 and TRBJ2-7, with 11 bases matching TRBD2. The origin of this receptor is a person between 40 and 79 years old with oral cavity squamous cell carcinoma. The source material was PBMCs, sampled after nivolumab (anti-PD-1) treatment. CDR3 DNA: TGCGCCAGCAGTCAAGAACTAGCGGGAGTACGGTACTTC. It yields the protein CASSQELAGVRYF.